The sequence of this T cell receptor beta chain was determined in a study of T-cell memory formation after mild COVID-19. 5'RACE, which relied on constant-segment primers, yielded TCR alpha and TCR beta cDNA libraries carrying sample barcodes and UMIs. MiXCR, applied by TCRdb to the 5' RACE reads, yields one record per CDR3 protein. The table includes about 420,000 distinct CDR3 sequences, 20% to 30% detected once. The CDR3 spans 11 residues. V shed 2 bases and J shed 7 bases, with 5 bases lying between them. About this clonotype itself: The target antigen is unknown.

Findings of the study overall: Contracting clones localized mainly to CM and EM when CD4+ and mainly to EMRA when CD8+. Second-wave clones peaking on day 37 lacked confirmed SARS-CoV-2 specificity. Balance between CD4 and CD8 was seen in clones contracting day 15 to 85, and a CD4+ lean was seen in later expanders.

This chain links TRBV12-3 or TRBV12-4 with TRBJ1-2; D gene unclear. The specimen sequenced was PBMCs or a T cell subset sorted from them (not recorded which). The sequence was collected from an adult woman who had mild COVID-19 (a few samples of this study predate the infection). Cell type and time point are not known. Here the CDR3 reads CASSLRSGYTF. Written as DNA, the CDR3 is TGTGCCAGCAGTTTACGGAGTGGCTACACCTTC.